The rows below give T cell receptor beta chains drawn from one sample of a study of blood T cell repertoires in COVID-19. The data were produced by immunoSEQ multiplex PCR, yet TCRdb's version contains in-frame clones alone and is incomplete. The data hold about 72,000 clones, with approximately 90% observed a single time. Specimen: peripheral blood. These receptors were collected from a woman in her sixties or seventies with active COVID-19. The CDR3 runs from the conserved cysteine through the conserved F or W. The D gene is left open where the match is weak. For some rows the clone size is stated as once, few or many, or as a class when expanded; others skip it.

V gene: TRBV12-3/TRBV12-4
clone size: few
J gene: TRBJ2-1
CDR3 length: 12
D gene: .
CDR3 DNA: TGTGCCAGCAGCCGGACAGACAATGAGCAGTTCTTC
CDR3 protein: CASSRTDNEQFF

V gene: TRBV4-1
clone size: .
J gene: TRBJ2-7
CDR3 length: 22
D gene: TRBD2
CDR3 DNA: TGCGCCAGCAGCCAAGGTTATGTGGGGTTTGGTAGCGGGAGGGCCAGCTTCAACGAGCAGTACTTC
CDR3 protein: CASSQGYVGFGSGRASFNEQYF

V gene: TRBV2
clone size: .
J gene: TRBJ2-7
CDR3 length: 14
D gene: TRBD1
CDR3 DNA: TGTGCCAGCAGTAATACCGGGACAGGGGCCGAGCAGTACTTC
CDR3 protein: CASSNTGTGAEQYF

V gene: TRBV5-1
clone size: .
J gene: TRBJ1-4
CDR3 length: 14
D gene: TRBD1
CDR3 DNA: TGCGCCAGCAAGACAGGGGGCGCGAGTGAAAAACTGTTTTTT
CDR3 protein: CASKTGGASEKLFF

V gene: TRBV2
clone size: .
J gene: TRBJ2-2
CDR3 length: 13
D gene: TRBD1
CDR3 DNA: TGTGCCAGCAGTGATCAGGGGGCCGGGGAGCTGTTTTTT
CDR3 protein: CASSDQGAGELFF

V gene: TRBV18
clone size: .
J gene: TRBJ1-2
CDR3 length: 13
D gene: .
CDR3 DNA: TGTGCCAGCTCACCTGCCCGGGACTATGGCTACACCTTC
CDR3 protein: CASSPARDYGYTF

V gene: TRBV5-5
clone size: once
J gene: TRBJ2-5
CDR3 length: 18
D gene: TRBD1
CDR3 DNA: TGTGCCAGCAGCACAACGCCCCAGCCGGGACAGGGGTTTGAGACCCAGTACTTC
CDR3 protein: CASSTTPQPGQGFETQYF

V gene: TRBV28
clone size: .
J gene: TRBJ1-2
CDR3 length: 13
D gene: .
CDR3 DNA: TGTGCCAGCCAGTTGACCCCACGGGGTGGCTACACCTTC
CDR3 protein: CASQLTPRGGYTF

V gene: TRBV28
clone size: .
J gene: TRBJ2-2
CDR3 length: 15
D gene: TRBD2
CDR3 DNA: TGTGCCAGCGGCTCACTAGCGGGATTGATCGGGGAGCTGTTTTTT
CDR3 protein: CASGSLAGLIGELFF

V gene: TRBV6-6
clone size: .
J gene: TRBJ1-1
CDR3 length: 13
D gene: .
CDR3 DNA: TGTGCCAGCAGTGCCACAGGGAACACTGAAGCTTTCTTT
CDR3 protein: CASSATGNTEAFF

V gene: TRBV19
clone size: .
J gene: TRBJ2-7
CDR3 length: 14
D gene: TRBD2
CDR3 DNA: TGTGCCAGTAGTGCACTAGCGGGAGCATACGAGCAGTACTTC
CDR3 protein: CASSALAGAYEQYF

V gene: TRBV18
clone size: few
J gene: TRBJ1-2
CDR3 length: 15
D gene: TRBD1
CDR3 DNA: TGTGCCAGCTCACCATCGGGACAGGGGGCCGATGGCTACACCTTC
CDR3 protein: CASSPSGQGADGYTF

V gene: TRBV4-1
clone size: .
J gene: TRBJ2-3
CDR3 length: 16
D gene: TRBD2
CDR3 DNA: TGCGCCAGCAGCCCGCGATCAGCGGGATATACAGATACGCAGTATTTT
CDR3 protein: CASSPRSAGYTDTQYF

V gene: TRBV11-2
clone size: .
J gene: TRBJ2-1
CDR3 length: 12
D gene: TRBD2
CDR3 DNA: TGTGCCAGCAGCTTAAGGGGACTAGAGCAGTTCTTC
CDR3 protein: CASSLRGLEQFF